This T cell receptor (beta chain) was recovered during a study of OX40 agonist ivuxolimab in advanced cancers. In the study overall: A history of anti-PD-1, anti-PD-L1 or anti-CTLA-4 therapy was acceptable, and around 36% had some. Partial responses were observed in three patients, of whom one had hepatocellular carcinoma and two had cutaneous melanoma. Notes on the study in general: In the 0.1-3.0 mg/kg groups, partial responders showed among the lowest expansion.

Deletions cut 1 base from V and 6 bases from J, with 6 bases between. This CDR3 comprises 13 residues. CDR1 is SEHNR, CDR2 FQNEAQ, per germline (reference sequence). TCRdb's table, derived via immunoSEQ multiplex PCR, lists solely in-frame clones and lacks some. The repertoire consists of some 17,000 clones, with around 70% occurring once and the leading ten covering around 24%. This clone has just a few counts. Its antigen remains unknown. This specimen was CD4+ or CD8+ T cells sorted from blood, taken in a trial of the OX40 agonist ivuxolimab. The TCR comes from an adult with an advanced solid tumor such as melanoma, head and neck, liver or kidney cancer. The chain employs TRBV7-9 and TRBJ2-2; D may correspond to TRBD1 or TRBD2 (5 bases each). As DNA, the CDR3 is TGTGCCAGCAGCTTAGGAGGGGCCGGGGAGCTGTTTTTT. It translates to CASSLGGAGELFF.